A single TCR beta chain is shown here with its context. The data were taken from a study of cytomegalovirus exposure and HLA in healthy donors. The study ran its PCR with 60 Vbeta and 13 Jbeta primers. Some clones are missing from TCRdb's copy, which holds only in-frame ones; the method was immunoSEQ multiplex PCR. The sample consists of about 180,000 clones, approximately 80% of them appearing once. Trimming left V 4 bases short and J 11 bases short, with 32 bases between. CDR3 size: 18 residues. Germline CDR1 is MGHDK and CDR2 is SYGVNS. The sequence derives from a man in his late teens or twenties in good health and CMV-seronegative. The sequencing sample was made of PBMCs. The chain has TRBV25-1 and TRBJ2-5, with D tentatively TRBD2 (7 bases). Written as DNA, the CDR3 is TGTGCCAGCAGTGGGGGGGGCCGGGATCCGGGGGAGACTATCCATCAGTACTTC. Encoded protein: CASSGGGRDPGETIHQYF.